The 2 T cell receptor beta chains below were found in one sample sequenced in a study of cytomegalovirus exposure and HLA in healthy donors (dated by TCRdb to about 2017). Receptor libraries were prepared by the immunoSEQ multiplex PCR assay. The multiplex PCR relied on a mix of 60 forward primers for TCR Vbeta segments and 13 reverse primers for TCR Jbeta segments. TCRdb obtained this table from immuneACCESS and retained in-frame rearrangements with V and J assigned. These tables miss some clones; where compared with another copy, unresolved V genes account for less than half of the shortfall, and the remainder is unexplained. Counted in this sample were roughly 100,000 clones; about two thirds of them appeared once. 0.79% of the sample comes from the top ten. The sequenced sample consisted of PBMCs. All receptors derive from a boy aged 5-17 years in good health and CMV-seronegative.

The chain carries TRBV30 and TRBJ1-2; 7 nucleotides line up with TRBD1. The V and J ends lost 4 bases and 1 base, in that order; junction bases with no gene match: 6. This CDR3 is built from 14 residues. Germline V gives CDR1 GTSNPN, CDR2 SVGIG (reference sequence). The CDR3 region has the DNA TGTGCCTGGAACCGGGACAGCCTTAACTATGGCTACACCTTC. As protein: CAWNRDSLNYGYTF.

The chain combines TRBV7-9 with TRBJ1-1, with 9 bases identical to TRBD1. The CDR3 extends over 13 amino acids. The V gene's germline CDR1 is SEHNR and CDR2 FQNEAQ (reference sequence). Trimming at V came to 6 bases and at J to 12 bases, leaving 11 bases not matched to a gene. Written as DNA, the CDR3 is TGTGCCAGCAGTTCTATCCGGGACAGGGTAACTTTCTTT. Translated: CASSSIRDRVTFF.